Listed below are T cell receptor beta chains from one sample, sequenced in a study of blood T cell repertoires in COVID-19. TCRdb keeps only in-frame clones here, not all; method: immunoSEQ multiplex PCR. The sample lists roughly 190,000 clones; 75% to 90% were seen once. Sequenced input: peripheral blood. These receptors were obtained from a man aged 30 to 39 with acute or convalescent COVID-19. Each CDR3 is given with its conserved first and last residue. The D gene is left open where the match is weak. Clone size is shown for a subset of rows, as once, few, many or a class of expanded clone.

j_call d_call v_call clone_size cdr3_nt cdr3_aa
TRBJ1-5 NA TRBV14 NA TGTGCCAGCAGCCCGCTTAGAGGGAATAGCAATCAGCCCCAGCATTTT CASSPLRGNSNQPQHF
TRBJ2-1 TRBD2 TRBV19 NA TGTGCCAGTAGGGGGGGACTAGCGGACTACAATGAGCAGTTCTTC CASRGGLADYNEQFF
TRBJ2-3 TRBD1 TRBV24-1 NA TGTGCCACCAGTGATGGTCGGACAGGGAAAGGTTCGGATACGCAGTATTTT CATSDGRTGKGSDTQYF
TRBJ1-2 NA TRBV7-8 NA TGTGCCAGCAGCTTAAACAGGGCAAGCTATGGCTACACCTTC CASSLNRASYGYTF
TRBJ2-5 NA TRBV27 NA TGTGCCAGCAGTCCATCCTCGGGGGGCCCACAAGAGACCCAGTACTTC CASSPSSGGPQETQYF
TRBJ2-1 TRBD2 TRBV5-4 once TGTGCCAGCAGCGGGGGGGCCTACAATGAGCAGTTCTTC CASSGGAYNEQFF
TRBJ2-2 NA TRBV6-5 NA TGTGCCAGCAGCATGAGGGGGTACGGGGAGCTGTTTTTT CASSMRGYGELFF
TRBJ1-3 NA TRBV3-1/TRBV3-2 NA TGTGCCAGCAGCCAAGATCAACTGCCTGGAAACACCATATATTTT CASSQDQLPGNTIYF
TRBJ1-2 NA TRBV3-1/TRBV3-2 NA TGTGCCAGCAGCCAAGAGGTGCTCAGTTTAGGCTACACCTTC CASSQEVLSLGYTF
TRBJ2-7 NA TRBV5-1 NA TGCGCCAGCAGCCTCACTGCCACCCGACTGGCCTACGAGCAGTACTTC CASSLTATRLAYEQYF
TRBJ1-3 NA TRBV5-6 NA TGTGCCAGCAGCTTTGCAGGGGAGGGAAACACCATATATTTT CASSFAGEGNTIYF
TRBJ1-5 NA TRBV29-1 NA TGCAGCGTTGGATTGAGGCATTTAGATCATGGCAATCAGCCCCAGCATTTT CSVGLRHLDHGNQPQHF
TRBJ2-1 TRBD2 TRBV5-1 NA TGCGCCAGCAGCTTTAGCGGGGGCATGAATGAGCAGTTCTTC CASSFSGGMNEQFF
TRBJ2-1 NA TRBV24-1 NA TGTGCCACCAGTTCTCAGGGGTTAGGCTACAATGAGCAGTTCTTC CATSSQGLGYNEQFF
TRBJ1-2 TRBD1 TRBV2 NA TGTGCCAGCAGGGGACAGATGGATGGCTACACCTTC CASRGQMDGYTF
TRBJ2-1 NA TRBV7-8 NA TGTGCCAGCAGCTTATTTGGAGTACCTTACAATGAGCAGTTCTTC CASSLFGVPYNEQFF
TRBJ2-1 TRBD2 TRBV3-1/TRBV3-2 NA TGTGCCAGCAGCCAGGGACTAGCTACGGGGGATGAGCAGTTCTTC CASSQGLATGDEQFF
TRBJ1-5 TRBD1 TRBV27 many TGTGCCAGCAGTTTTAGAGGACAGGTTTTAAATCAGCCCCAGCATTTT CASSFRGQVLNQPQHF
TRBJ2-4 NA TRBV28 NA TGTGCCAGCAGACCAACCGGGACATTAGACATTCAGTACTTC CASRPTGTLDIQYF
TRBJ2-2 NA TRBV3-1/TRBV3-2 few TGTGCCAGCAGCAGGCGGCCGAACACCGGGGAGCTGTTTTTT CASSRRPNTGELFF
TRBJ1-5 NA TRBV9 NA TGTGCCAGCAGCGTAGTTCCGGGGGACCAGCCCCAGCATTTT CASSVVPGDQPQHF
TRBJ1-4 NA TRBV3-1/TRBV3-2 NA TGTGCCACCGGGGTCGGGAACGGACGCTTAGATGAAAAACTGTTTTTT CATGVGNGRLDEKLFF
TRBJ2-7 TRBD1 TRBV30 NA TGTGCCTGGAGTCAGGGGGCCCCCTCCTACGAGCAGTACTTC CAWSQGAPSYEQYF
TRBJ2-1 NA TRBV7-9 NA TGTGCCAGCAGCTTAGTACGGGGGAATGAGCAGTTCTTC CASSLVRGNEQFF
TRBJ2-7 NA TRBV5-1 NA TGCGCCAGCAGCCCCACAGGGCTCGAGCAGTACTTC CASSPTGLEQYF
TRBJ1-2 NA TRBV7-2 NA TGTGCCAGCAGCTTATACAGGACGGAGTCAGGCTACACCTTC CASSLYRTESGYTF
TRBJ1-2 NA TRBV20-1 NA TGCAGTGCAAAGGGGTATGGCTACACCTTC CSAKGYGYTF
TRBJ1-2 NA TRBV20-1 NA TGCAGTGCTAGTAGAGGCAGCGGTGGTGGCTACACCTTC CSASRGSGGGYTF
TRBJ1-2 NA TRBV5-1 NA TGCGCCAGCAGCATAGGGGGCTATGGCTACACCTTC CASSIGGYGYTF
TRBJ2-1 NA TRBV7-9 NA TGTGCCAGCAGCTCTATATACGGGAGCAGCAATGAGCAGTTCTTC CASSSIYGSSNEQFF
TRBJ1-2 NA TRBV6-5 NA TGTGCCAGCAGTTCCCAGGGTTCCTATGGCTACACCTTC CASSSQGSYGYTF
TRBJ1-6 TRBD1 TRBV2 NA TGTGCCAGCCGTAATAACAGGGGATTTATTTCACCCCTCCACTTT CASRNNRGFISPLHF
TRBJ1-1 TRBD1 TRBV4-1 few TGCGCCAGCAGCCAACAGGACAGGGCGATGGCCACTGAAGCTTTCTTT CASSQQDRAMATEAFF
TRBJ1-2 TRBD1 TRBV5-1 few TGCGCCAGCAGCCCCCAGGGGACAGGGGGCGCAAACTATGGCTACACCTTC CASSPQGTGGANYGYTF
TRBJ2-7 NA TRBV5-6 once TGTGCCAGCAGCTTGCGGGACGAGCAGTACTTC CASSLRDEQYF
TRBJ2-7 TRBD1 TRBV4-1 NA TGCGCCAGCAGCCAACCACGCTCCGGGACAGAAAGCTACGAGCAGTACTTC CASSQPRSGTESYEQYF
TRBJ2-1 TRBD2 TRBV30 NA TGTGCCTGGAGAGTCGCGGGGGTTTACAATGAGCAGTTCTTC CAWRVAGVYNEQFF
TRBJ1-6 NA TRBV6-5 NA TGTGCCAGTTGGGGCGGGAGTTCACCCCTCCACTTT CASWGGSSPLHF
TRBJ1-3 NA TRBV3-1/TRBV3-2 NA TGTGCCAGCAGCCCAGGCCACAGAAACACCATATATTTT CASSPGHRNTIYF
TRBJ2-2 TRBD1 TRBV25-1 NA TGTGCCAGCACCGGACAGGGGACCGCCGGGGAGCTGTTTTTT CASTGQGTAGELFF
TRBJ2-7 TRBD1 TRBV7-3 NA TGTGCCAGCAGCCGGGACAGGGAGGACGAGCAGTACTTC CASSRDREDEQYF
TRBJ2-7 TRBD2 TRBV9 NA TGTGCCAGCAGCGTTCAAGCGGGAGGAAGCTCCTACGAGCAGTACTTC CASSVQAGGSSYEQYF
TRBJ1-2 TRBD1 TRBV7-9 few TGTGCCAGCAGCTTAGATCGCGACAGGGGAGGTGGCTACACCTTC CASSLDRDRGGGYTF
TRBJ2-3 NA TRBV24-1 NA TGTGCCACCAGTGGTAAAGCAAACACAGATACGCAGTATTTT CATSGKANTDTQYF
TRBJ1-6 NA TRBV28 NA TGTGCCAGCAGCCCACAGGGTGGTTCACCCCTCCACTTT CASSPQGGSPLHF
TRBJ2-5 TRBD2 TRBV5-1 NA TGCGCCAGCAGCTGGACTAGCGAACTAGAGACCCAGTACTTC CASSWTSELETQYF
TRBJ1-2 NA TRBV19 once TGTGCCAGTAGTATAGATTTCCCAGACTCCTACGATGGCTACACCTTC CASSIDFPDSYDGYTF
TRBJ1-5 NA TRBV4-2 NA TGTGCCAGCAGCCAAGGACAGAGTAATAGCAATCAGCCCCAGCATTTT CASSQGQSNSNQPQHF